Below, 27 T cell receptor beta chains from the same sample are listed, as sequenced in a study of blood T cell repertoires in COVID-19. Clones were sequenced by immunoSEQ multiplex PCR, and TCRdb holds only the in-frame ones, with some missing. The sample records some 100,000 clones, about 90% being singletons. Sequenced sample: peripheral blood. These TCRs come from a human donor in a cohort sampled during active COVID-19.

The chain joins TRBV2 to TRBJ2-5; TRBD2 aligns across 13 bases. Looked up from germline, CDR1 is SNHLY and CDR2 is FYNNEI. The length of the CDR3 is 15 residues. J gave up 4 bases and V 4 bases, and 3 bases lay outside the gene matches. The CDR3 nucleotides read TGTGCCAGCAGTGGACTAGCGGGAGGAGTAGAGACCCAGTACTTC. Translating it yields CASSGLAGGVETQYF.

This sequence joins TRBV28 and TRBJ2-3; perhaps TRBD1 as D (6 bases). V shed 6 bases and J shed 9 bases, with 28 bases lying between them. The CDR3 is made up of 17 amino acids. CDR1 is MDHEN and CDR2 is SYDVKM in the germline V gene. For the CDR3, the DNA is TGTGCCAGCAGCGATACACCCGGGACACCTTCTTCAGGGACGCAGTATTTT. Translated, it gives CASSDTPGTPSSGTQYF.

This rearrangement joins TRBV2 to TRBJ2-6; 7 bases match TRBD2. The CDR3 spans 18 residues. V dropped 3 bases and J dropped 2; count of bases not matched to a gene: 10. Germline lookup yields CDR1 SNHLY and CDR2 FYNNEI. In DNA form, the CDR3 reads TGTGCCAGCAGTGAGTGGGGAGGGAAGGGAACTGGGGCCAACGTCCTGACTTTC. Translated: CASSEWGGKGTGANVLTF. Together with reference TRBV2 and TRBJ2-6, the CDR3 gives the full variable domain: EPEVTQTPSHQVTQMGQEVILRCVPISNHLYFYWYRQILGQKVEFLVSFYNNEISEKSEIFDDQFSVERPDGSNFTLKIRSTKLEDSAMYFCASSEWGGKGTGANVLTFGAGSRLTVL.

This chain connects TRBV30 to TRBJ1-5; 7 nucleotides agree with TRBD1. Germline lookup yields CDR1 GTSNPN and CDR2 SVGIG (reference sequence). This CDR3 contains 17 residues. V shed 0 bases and J 1 base; nucleotides not matched to a gene: 9. CDR3 loop: CAWSVKQGHRSNQPQHF. The CDR3 nucleotides read TGTGCCTGGAGTGTAAAACAGGGGCATAGAAGCAATCAGCCCCAGCATTTT.

V is TRBV2 and J is TRBJ2-5; maybe TRBD1 (6 bases). The CDR3 is 13 amino acids. Per germline, CDR1 SNHLY and CDR2 FYNNEI. Trimming took off 7 bases at V and 1 base at J, with 10 bases between the two ends. In DNA form, the CDR3 reads TGTGCCAGCACAGGGGCCGCCCAAGAGACCCAGTACTTC. It translates to CASTGAAQETQYF.

The chain combines TRBV5-1 with TRBJ2-7; tentatively, D is TRBD1 (5 bases). This CDR3 comprises 13 residues. The V end lost 2 bases, the J end lost 3 bases, and 9 bases lay between the germline ends. CDR1 and CDR2 (germline): SGHRS, YFSETQ. CDR3 sequence reads: CASSFQGSYEQYF. The CDR3 DNA reads TGCGCCAGCAGCTTCCAGGGTAGCTACGAGCAGTACTTC.

CDR3 in DNA: TGTGCCAGCAGCAATACAGGGATAGCAAATCAGCCCCAGCATTTT. Translating gives CASSNTGIANQPQHF. The rearrangement uses TRBV28 and TRBJ1-5; the D gene is possibly TRBD1 (6 bases). Germline CDR1 MDHEN, CDR2 SYDVKM. The length of the CDR3 is 15 residues. V lost 6 bases, J lost 4 bases, and 16 bases lay in between.

CDR3 sequence (DNA): TGTGCCAGTAGTATAGATCATTCAGGGACCTACGAGCAGTACTTC. Amino acids: CASSIDHSGTYEQYF. The V call is TRBV19, the J call TRBJ2-7; possibly TRBD1 for D (5 bases). The CDR3 totals 15 residues. V was shortened by 0 bases and J by 2 bases, with 11 bases between the two germline ends. Germline V gene lookup returns CDR1 LNHDA and CDR2 SQIVND (reference sequence).

This clone has only a few counts. The chain recombines TRBV3-1 (or the pseudogene TRBV3-2) with TRBJ1-5, with 7 bases lining up with TRBD1. Germline CDR1 reads LGHDT; CDR2 reads YNNKEL (reference sequence). The CDR3 contains 15 residues. The V gene end was trimmed by 2 bases and the J gene end by 3 bases; junction bases not matched to a gene: 4. CDR3 DNA: TGTGCCAGCAGCCAACCGGGACAGCTCAATCAGCCCCAGCATTTT. Translation: CASSQPGQLNQPQHF.

The genes are TRBV28 and TRBJ2-1, with TRBD2 matching 13 bases. This CDR3 is built from 17 residues. With 5 bases clipped from V and 9 bases from J, the junction kept 13 bases outside the gene matches. Germline V gives CDR1 MDHEN, CDR2 SYDVKM. The CDR3 DNA reads TGTGCCAGCAGTCCGCACCGTGGACTAGCGGGAGAGGGTGAGCAGTTCTTC. Residues: CASSPHRGLAGEGEQFF.

This sequence joins TRBV10-2 and TRBJ2-3; weak D call: TRBD2 (5 bases). The germline CDR1 and CDR2 sequences are WSHSY and SAAADI. Trimming left V 7 bases short and J 2 bases short, with 16 bases between. The CDR3 sequence is 15 residues long. As DNA, the CDR3 is TGCGCCAGCACGCCATCTAGCCCCATCACAGATACGCAGTATTTT. Protein: CASTPSSPITDTQYF.

The V gene is TRBV5-4, the J gene TRBJ1-1; a possible D gene is TRBD1 (5 bases). The CDR3 is made up of 14 amino acids. Trimming stripped 2 bases from V and 5 bases from J, with 13 bases between. Germline CDR1 SGHNT, CDR2 YYREEE (reference sequence). The CDR3 DNA sequence: TGTGCCAGCAGCTTCCGCAGGGATTCTACTGAAGCTTTCTTT. It translates to CASSFRRDSTEAFF.

In nucleotides, the CDR3 is TGTGCCAGCAGCTTACGCGCCGGCGGACGGGGAGACTATGGCTACACCTTC. This encodes CASSLRAGGRGDYGYTF. The chain links TRBV7-2 to TRBJ1-2; D not resolved. The V end was cut by 2 bases, the J end by 3 bases, with 19 bases between. This CDR3 spans 17 amino acids. Germline CDR1 and CDR2: SGHTA and FQGNSA.

This chain links TRBV2 with TRBJ2-1, with D tentatively TRBD2 (5 bases). The CDR3 totals 15 residues. The germline V gene has CDR1 SNHLY and CDR2 FYNNEI. Trimming took 6 bases from V and 7 from J, leaving 19 bases between them. The CDR3 loop is CASSASASRRNEQFF. The DNA for the CDR3 is TGTGCCAGCAGCGCCTCGGCTAGCCGCAGGAATGAGCAGTTCTTC.

This chain connects TRBV27 to TRBJ2-7; no clear D. The CDR3 extends over 14 amino acids. V was clipped by 6 bases and J by 2 bases, with 14 bases between them. Germline V gene sequence: CDR1 MNHEY, CDR2 SMNVEV (reference sequence). CDR3 coding DNA: TGTGCCAGCAGCCGACCTGGGCCTCCCTACGAGCAGTACTTC. It encodes CASSRPGPPYEQYF.

The chain combines TRBV27 with TRBJ2-1; D unresolved. The CDR3 totals 14 residues. Germline values: CDR1 MNHEY, CDR2 SMNVEV (reference sequence). V gave up 4 bases and J gave up 7 bases, with 14 bases separating them. The CDR3 DNA is TGTGCCAGCAGTTCTCCGGGTAGCACGAATGAGCAGTTCTTC. This encodes CASSSPGSTNEQFF.

This chain uses TRBV5-4 with TRBJ1-6; the D gene is possibly TRBD1 (6 bases). With 2 bases removed from V and 6 bases from J, the gap between germline ends came to 9 bases. CDR1 is SGHNT and CDR2 is YYREEE in the germline V gene (reference sequence). The CDR3 is made up of 14 amino acids. Here the CDR3 reads CASSLRTANSPLHF. In nucleotides, the CDR3 is TGTGCCAGCAGCTTACGGACAGCTAATTCACCCCTCCACTTT.

The CDR3 reads CASSSPTSGSEGTDTQYF. The CDR3 DNA reads TGTGCCAGCAGCTCACCGACTAGCGGGAGTGAGGGCACAGATACGCAGTATTTT. The chain recombines TRBV7-3 with TRBJ2-3; 12 bases map to TRBD2. This CDR3 has 18 residues. Germline values: CDR1 SGHTA, CDR2 FQGTGA. The V gene end was trimmed by 4 bases and the J gene end by 1 base; junction bases not matched to a gene: 9. The complete variable domain, with remaining parts taken from reference TRBV7-3 and TRBJ2-3, reads GAGVSQTPSNKVTEKGKYVELRCDPISGHTALYWYRQSLGQGPEFLIYFQGTGAADDSGLPNDRFFAVRPEGSVSTLKIQRTERGDSAVYLCASSSPTSGSEGTDTQYFGPGTRLTVL.

The V and J genes are TRBV7-8 and TRBJ2-7, with TRBD2 matching over 8 bases. Germline values: CDR1 SGHVS, CDR2 FQNEAQ. This CDR3 is 16 amino acids long. Trimming cost V 1 base and J 1 base; bases outside gene matches: 6. In DNA, the CDR3 is TGTGCCAGCAGCTTAGGCCCCCAGCGGGGGTCCTACGAGCAGTACTTC. Translating gives CASSLGPQRGSYEQYF.

The chain uses TRBV7-8 and TRBJ1-5; D call uncertain. Trimming removed 0 bases from V and 9 bases from J, with 9 bases in between. Looked up from germline, CDR1 is SGHVS and CDR2 is FQNEAQ. The CDR3 covers 13 residues. The CDR3 DNA reads TGTGCCAGCAGCTTAGCCTCCGAGCTGCCCCAGCATTTT. It specifies CASSLASELPQHF.

This CDR3 is CASSATDRVVSPLHF. The CDR3 nucleotides read TGTGCCAGCAGCGCGACCGACAGGGTGGTTTCACCCCTCCACTTT. The chain joins TRBV7-9 to TRBJ1-6, with 7 bases aligning to TRBD1. This CDR3 has 15 residues. With 5 bases clipped from V and 9 bases from J, the junction kept 10 bases outside the gene matches. The V gene's germline CDR1 is SEHNR and CDR2 FQNEAQ (reference sequence).

This clone showed up just a few times. This rearrangement joins TRBV30 to TRBJ2-7; weak D call: TRBD1 (6 bases). In germline, CDR1 is GTSNPN, CDR2 SVGIG (reference sequence). The CDR3 is 15 amino acids. V shed 0 bases and J shed 2 bases, with 14 bases lying between them. The CDR3 spells CAWSVFGAGAYEQYF. CDR3 nucleotides: TGTGCCTGGAGTGTATTCGGGGCAGGGGCCTACGAGCAGTACTTC.

The rearrangement links TRBV5-1 to TRBJ2-3; 7 bases align to TRBD1. V dropped 7 bases and J dropped 3; count of bases not matched to a gene: 8. Germline V gives CDR1 SGHRS, CDR2 YFSETQ. The CDR3 spans 14 residues. In nucleotides, the CDR3 is TGCGCCAGCCAGACAGGGTTTCAGACAGATACGCAGTATTTT. Its translation is CASQTGFQTDTQYF.

Details on this clone: A read error may produce the germline difference seen at one junction end. This rearrangement joins TRBV5-1 to TRBJ2-1, with a possible D match to TRBD2 (6 bases). The CDR3 length is 16 residues. Per the germline V gene, CDR1 is SGHRS and CDR2 is YFSETQ. The CDR3 spells CASSLGGGASHNEQFF. The DNA of the CDR3 is TGCGCCAGCAGCTTGGGCGGCGGGGCCTCCCACAATGAGCAGTTCTTC.

This clone was seen a few times. For the CDR3, the DNA is TGTGCCAGCAGCCTCGGGACAGGGTTGGTACGCAATCAGCCCCAGCATTTT. It translates to CASSLGTGLVRNQPQHF. This sequence joins TRBV27 and TRBJ1-5; 9 bases match TRBD1. The CDR3 contains 17 residues. The germline V gene has CDR1 MNHEY and CDR2 SMNVEV (reference sequence). V lost 6 bases to trimming and J lost 2 bases; unmatched junction nucleotides: 11.

The chain uses TRBV9 and TRBJ2-5; 9 bases are shared with TRBD1. In germline, CDR1 is SGDLS, CDR2 YYNGEE. Germline trimming cut 2 bases from V and 5 bases from J; bases unmatched to any gene: 7. The CDR3 extends over 15 amino acids. CDR3 loop: CASSVGTGPRETQYF. The CDR3 DNA reads TGTGCCAGCAGCGTCGGGACAGGGCCCCGGGAGACCCAGTACTTC.

V gene TRBV5-1 combines with J gene TRBJ2-3, with D tentatively TRBD2 (5 bases). Germline values: CDR1 SGHRS, CDR2 YFSETQ. This CDR3 contains 13 residues. Trimming left V 1 base short and J 6 bases short, with 9 bases between. The CDR3 DNA reads as TGCGCCAGCAGCTTGTTTACGGGGGATACGCAGTATTTT. Translated, it gives CASSLFTGDTQYF.